This T cell receptor beta chain stems from a study of chemoradiotherapy in HPV16-positive cancers. Study-level findings and limits: Candidate HPV-specific clones and E7-related TCR motifs grew in tumor during treatment. Only two HPV16-positive patients supplied the functional HPV-specificity definition. HPV-responsive T-cell expansion during chemoradiotherapy was linked to improved recurrence-free survival in HPV16-positive patients.

Libraries were prepared by immunoSEQ multiplex PCR; TCRdb keeps only in-frame clonotypes and omits some of them. The table has roughly 970 clones, about 90% seen once. In the case of this clone: The antigen is not known.

Samples were taken several times over chemoradiotherapy. V dropped 11 bases and J dropped 9; count of bases not matched to a gene: 7. The CDR3 is 12 amino acids. Looked up from germline, CDR1 is SNHLY and CDR2 is FYNNEI. Sample: tumor tissue, taken from a patient who underwent chemoradiotherapy. The source of this sequence is a human donor with HPV-associated anogenital cancer. The rearrangement links TRBV2 to TRBJ2-1, with 10 bases matching TRBD1. CDR3 loop: CAEGQGSGEQFF. The CDR3 nucleotides are TGTGCCGAGGGACAGGGGAGTGGTGAGCAGTTCTTC.